The 2 T cell receptor beta chains below were found in one sample sequenced in a study of shared clonotypes between healthy human individuals. The table came from immunoSEQ multiplex PCR; TCRdb's copy has only in-frame clones and leaves some out. Of roughly 1,000,000 clones listed, about 84% were seen once; the top ten hold about 0.52%. Sequencing used memory CD4+ T cells from PBMCs. As for subset: CD45RA-negative fraction. The receptors stem from a man aged 18 to 35 in good health. Some clones in this sample may be carry-over from other donors' samples.

V is TRBV6-1 and J is TRBJ2-3; 12 bases are shared with TRBD2. Germline trimming cut 6 bases from V and 3 bases from J; bases unmatched to any gene: 1. CDR1 and CDR2 from the germline V gene are MNHNS and SASEGT. This CDR3 is built from 14 residues. The CDR3 DNA is TGTGCCAGCAGACTAGCGGGAGGAACAGATACGCAGTATTTT. This sequence encodes CASRLAGGTDTQYF.

V gene TRBV28 combines with J gene TRBJ1-2; D gene ambiguous. Germline-derived CDR1 and CDR2 are MDHEN and SYDVKM. Trimming left V 6 bases short and J 3 bases short, with 8 bases between. This CDR3 has 12 residues. DNA of the CDR3: TGTGCCAGCAGCATCCAATACTATGGCTACACCTTC. Protein sequence: CASSIQYYGYTF.